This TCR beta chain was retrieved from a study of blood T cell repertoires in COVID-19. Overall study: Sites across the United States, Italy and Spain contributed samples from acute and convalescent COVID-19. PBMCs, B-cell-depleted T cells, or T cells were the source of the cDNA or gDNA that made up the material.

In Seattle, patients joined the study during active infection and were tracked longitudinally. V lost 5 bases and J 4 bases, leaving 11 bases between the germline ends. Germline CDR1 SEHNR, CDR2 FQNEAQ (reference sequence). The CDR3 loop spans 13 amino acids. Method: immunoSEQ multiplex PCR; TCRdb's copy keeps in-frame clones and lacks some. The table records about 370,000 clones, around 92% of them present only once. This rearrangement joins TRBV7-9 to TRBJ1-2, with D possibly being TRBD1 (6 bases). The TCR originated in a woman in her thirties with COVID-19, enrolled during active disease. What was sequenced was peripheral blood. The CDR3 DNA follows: TGTGCCAGCAGCCAACAGGGCCTCTATGGCTACACCTTC. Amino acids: CASSQQGLYGYTF.